The next 25 T cell receptor beta chains were all read from a single sample in a study of T cell responses to AZD1222 COVID-19 vaccine. Profiling relied on immunoSEQ multiplex PCR, and the TCRdb table lists in-frame clones only, not all of them. Here the sample spans 100,000 to 150,000 clones, around 90% being singletons. This material consisted of peripheral blood, taken on day 0 of AZD1222 vaccination. The receptors stem from an adult in good health.

V gene TRBV5-1 combines with J gene TRBJ1-4; tentative D call: TRBD1 (5 bases). Germline CDR1 SGHRS, CDR2 YFSETQ. The CDR3 sequence is 15 residues long. Deletions cut 5 bases from V and 8 bases from J, with 19 bases between. CDR3 protein: CASRDPGRSVEKLFF. The CDR3 nucleotides are TGCGCCAGCAGGGATCCGGGACGGTCCGTAGAAAAACTGTTTTTT.

This rearrangement joins TRBV7-6 to TRBJ2-7; the D call may be TRBD1 or TRBD2 (5 bases each). The CDR3 has 16 amino acids. V was cut by 2 bases and J by 6 bases, with 20 bases left in between. Germline CDR1 reads SGHVS; CDR2 reads FNYEAQ. In DNA form, the CDR3 reads TGTGCCAGCAGCTTACCACGATCGGGCAGGGCGGGCGAGCAGTACTTC. Translating it yields CASSLPRSGRAGEQYF.

This sequence joins TRBV30 and TRBJ2-7; D ambiguous. The CDR3 contains 14 residues. V dropped 3 bases and J dropped 3 bases, with 15 bases sitting between them. Germline V gene sequence: CDR1 GTSNPN, CDR2 SVGIG (reference sequence). CDR3 sequence: CAWRIGDMVYEQYF. CDR3 DNA sequence: TGTGCCTGGAGGATCGGAGACATGGTCTACGAGCAGTACTTC.

The rearrangement joins TRBV9 to TRBJ2-1; D is possibly TRBD1 (5 bases). CDR1 is SGDLS and CDR2 is YYNGEE in the germline V gene. Between the trimmed V and J ends, which lost 0 bases and 2 bases, there was a span of 9 bases. CDR3 length equals 15 residues. The CDR3 nucleotides are TGTGCCAGCAGCGTAGAAGCAGGGACCTACAATGAGCAGTTCTTC. This sequence encodes CASSVEAGTYNEQFF.

This chain connects TRBV6-5 to TRBJ1-2; the D is unclear. V was trimmed by 2 bases and J by 8 bases, leaving 6 bases between them. CDR1 and CDR2 from the germline V gene are MNHEY and SVGAGI. CDR3 length equals 11 residues. The CDR3 reads CASSYLGGYTF. CDR3 coding DNA: TGTGCCAGCAGTTACCTTGGCGGCTACACCTTC.

The V call is TRBV12-3 or TRBV12-4, the J call TRBJ1-5; D ambiguous. The CDR3 has 13 amino acids. V gave up 0 bases and J gave up 7 bases, with 7 bases separating them. DNA of the CDR3: TGTGCCAGCAGTTTAGCCTGGGCCCAGCCCCAGCATTTT. Translation gives CASSLAWAQPQHF.

The V gene is TRBV5-1, the J gene TRBJ2-7; TRBD1 aligns across 9 bases. V lost 5 bases and J lost 3; bases outside the gene matches: 9. CDR3 length: 15 amino acids. Germline lookup yields CDR1 SGHRS and CDR2 YFSETQ. CDR3 bases: TGCGCCAGCAGAATGGGTGGACAGGGGATCTACGAGCAGTACTTC. This translates into CASRMGGQGIYEQYF.

CDR3 nucleotide sequence: TGTGCCATCAGTGGAAACAGGGGAGGGGATGAGGACTACACCTTC. It yields the protein CAISGNRGGDEDYTF. The chain has TRBV10-3 and TRBJ1-2; 7 bases are shared with TRBD1. The CDR3 has 15 residues. Germline loops: CDR1 ENHRY, CDR2 SYGVKD. V shed 4 bases and J 10 bases; nucleotides not matched to a gene: 15.

CDR3: CATSREVGRNEQYF. The CDR3 DNA sequence: TGTGCCACCAGCAGAGAGGTCGGGAGAAACGAGCAGTACTTC. The genes are TRBV15 and TRBJ2-7; a possible D gene is TRBD2 (6 bases). This CDR3 has 14 amino acids. V lost 0 bases, J lost 5 bases, and 11 bases lay in between. Germline V gene data show CDR1 as LNHNV and CDR2 as YYDKDF (reference sequence).

The V call is TRBV14, the J call TRBJ2-5, with a tentative D call TRBD2 (5 bases). The CDR3 has 15 residues. Germline V gene sequence: CDR1 SGHDN, CDR2 FVKESK. Trimming pared 0 bases from V and 5 bases from J, leaving 13 bases between. CDR3 in DNA: TGTGCCAGCAGCCAAGATGGCGGAGGATTCGAGACCCAGTACTTC. Translating gives CASSQDGGGFETQYF.

The chain links TRBV12-3 or TRBV12-4 to TRBJ2-7; D gene unclear. CDR3 length: 13 amino acids. V was cut by 7 bases and J by 3 bases, with 13 bases left in between. CDR3 nucleotide sequence: TGTGCCAGCAAGGGCGCGGTGGGCTACGAGCAGTACTTC. Protein: CASKGAVGYEQYF.

This chain connects TRBV28 to TRBJ2-7, with a weak D call TRBD1 (7 bases). The CDR3 extends over 13 amino acids. V dropped 5 bases and J dropped 8 bases, with 16 bases sitting between them. The germline CDR1 and CDR2 sequences are MDHEN and SYDVKM. CDR3 region: CASSAGQTSQQYF. CDR3 nucleotide sequence: TGTGCCAGCAGTGCGGGACAGACCTCCCAGCAGTACTTC.

This chain uses TRBV5-1 with TRBJ1-5; D call uncertain. This CDR3 has 15 amino acids. The V end lost 1 base, the J end lost 3 bases, and 11 bases lay between the germline ends. From germline, CDR1 is SGHRS and CDR2 YFSETQ. The DNA of the CDR3 is TGCGCCAGCAGCTTGTCGGGGAACGACAATCAGCCCCAGCATTTT. This codes for CASSLSGNDNQPQHF.

The chain combines TRBV5-1 with TRBJ1-1; 10 bases match TRBD1. Germline V lookup: CDR1 SGHRS, CDR2 YFSETQ. The ends lost 5 bases at V and 3 bases at J; junction bases unmatched: 4. This CDR3 contains 14 residues. The CDR3, as DNA: TGCGCCAGCAGGCCGACAGGGGGCCACACTGAAGCTTTCTTT. It codes for CASRPTGGHTEAFF.

Only one count was recorded for this clone. This sequence joins TRBV7-2 and TRBJ2-3; 13 bases map to TRBD2. J lost 4 bases, V lost 5 bases, and 12 bases had no gene match. Germline V gene data show CDR1 as SGHTA and CDR2 as FQGNSA. The CDR3 is 18 residues long. CDR3 in DNA: TGTGCCAGCAGCCCACAGGGGACTAGCGGGACGGTGGCAGATACGCAGTATTTT. It yields the protein CASSPQGTSGTVADTQYF.

The chain carries TRBV9 and TRBJ2-1, with TRBD2 identical over 9 bases. This CDR3 contains 16 residues. V shed 4 bases, J shed 8 bases, and the junction held 13 bases outside the gene matches. The germline CDR1 and CDR2 sequences are SGDLS and YYNGEE. In DNA, the CDR3 is TGTGCCAGCAGCTCTAGTAGGGGAGGGACTAGCCATGAGCAGTTCTTC. Translation gives CASSSSRGGTSHEQFF.

The J gene is TRBJ2-7, the V gene TRBV11-2; 9 bases fit TRBD2. The CDR3 length is 15 residues. Trimming at V came to 1 base and at J to 4 bases, leaving 5 bases not matched to a gene. Per the germline V gene, CDR1 is SGHAT and CDR2 is FQNNGV. The chain's CDR3 is CASSLAAGGNYEQYF. CDR3 in DNA: TGTGCCAGCAGCTTAGCAGCGGGAGGTAATTACGAGCAGTACTTC.

The gene calls are TRBV30 and TRBJ2-4; either TRBD1 or TRBD2 may fit D (5 bases each). The CDR3 has 15 amino acids. Germline V CDR1 and CDR2: GTSNPN, SVGIG (reference sequence). V lost 3 bases and J 1 base, leaving 13 bases between the germline ends. CDR3 sequence reads: CAWRRGRVAKNIQYF. Here the CDR3 DNA reads TGTGCCTGGAGGAGGGGCAGGGTGGCCAAAAACATTCAGTACTTC.

The genes are TRBV7-6 and TRBJ1-2, with TRBD1 matching 8 bases. The length of the CDR3 is 17 residues. Trimming at V came to 1 base and at J to 3 bases, leaving 10 bases not matched to a gene. In germline, CDR1 is SGHVS, CDR2 FNYEAQ. The CDR3 DNA sequence: TGTGCCAGCAGCTTAGTGGTTAGAGACAGGGGTTACTATGGCTACACCTTC. Amino acid sequence: CASSLVVRDRGYYGYTF.

This chain uses TRBV6-1 with TRBJ2-3; TRBD1 is a possible D gene (5 bases). CDR3 length equals 14 residues. Germline V gene lookup returns CDR1 MNHNS and CDR2 SASEGT. Deletions cut 3 bases from V and 8 bases from J, with 15 bases between. CDR3 sequence: CASSDGAGSATQYF. DNA for the CDR3: TGTGCCAGCAGTGATGGGGCAGGGTCGGCTACGCAGTATTTT.

This chain links TRBV14 with TRBJ2-3; D might be TRBD2 (5 bases). The germline CDR1 and CDR2 sequences are SGHDN and FVKESK. V lost 5 bases and J lost 4, with 13 bases in between. This CDR3 is built from 14 residues. CDR3 protein: CASSSPGGPDTQYF. DNA of the CDR3: TGTGCCAGCAGCTCACCTGGAGGCCCAGATACGCAGTATTTT. Supplemented by reference TRBV14 and TRBJ2-3, the full variable domain reads EAGVTQFPSHSVIEKGQTVTLRCDPISGHDNLYWYRRVMGKEIKFLLHFVKESKQDESGMPNNRFLAERTGGTYSTLKVQPAELEDSGVYFCASSSPGGPDTQYFGPGTRLTVL.

The rearrangement links TRBV25-1 to TRBJ2-3; D not resolved. Germline assignment: CDR1 MGHDK and CDR2 SYGVNS. The ends were cut back, 1 base at V and 5 bases at J, with 13 bases in the middle. This CDR3 comprises 15 residues. The CDR3 region has the DNA TGTGCCAGCAGTGAATGGGTAGCTGGAAGAGATACGCAGTATTTT. This encodes CASSEWVAGRDTQYF.

This chain uses TRBV5-1 with TRBJ1-2, with D possibly being TRBD1 (5 bases). The CDR3 totals 15 residues. CDR1 and CDR2 from the germline V gene are SGHRS and YFSETQ. V shed 3 bases and J shed 3 bases, with 15 bases lying between them. The CDR3 region is CASSSVGGGDYGYTF. In DNA form, the CDR3 reads TGCGCCAGCAGCTCGGTCGGGGGAGGTGACTATGGCTACACCTTC. Drawing the rest from reference TRBV5-1 and TRBJ1-2, the complete variable domain is KAGVTQTPRYLIKTRGQQVTLSCSPISGHRSVSWYQQTPGQGLQFLFEYFSETQRNKGNFPGRFSGRQFSNSRSEMNVSTLELGDSALYLCASSSVGGGDYGYTFGSGTRLTVV.

The chain combines TRBV18 with TRBJ2-3, with D unresolved. Per germline, CDR1 KGHSH and CDR2 LQKENI. With 3 bases removed from V and 2 bases from J, the gap between germline ends came to 21 bases. This CDR3 spans 18 amino acids. CDR3 protein: CASSPRSRSVGFTDTQYF. The CDR3 region has the DNA TGTGCCAGCTCACCCCGGAGTCGTTCAGTTGGGTTCACAGATACGCAGTATTTT.

The chain combines TRBV2 with TRBJ2-5, with D possibly matching TRBD1 (5 bases). The germline V and J ends were trimmed by 7 bases and 2 bases, with 11 bases remaining between them. The CDR3 has 13 amino acids. Germline V gene sequence: CDR1 SNHLY, CDR2 FYNNEI. The CDR3 DNA reads TGTGCCAGCATTCAGGGCCATCAAGAGACCCAGTACTTC. Protein: CASIQGHQETQYF.